Detailed here is one TCR beta chain. Antigen unknown. The read ends 3 residues before the CDR3 terminus; that terminus is restored from the germline J gene. These data are taken from a study of T cells in women clearing cervical HPV infection. Study as a whole: Blood came at first lesion visit for cases, post-clearance for controls.

CDR3 length: 16 residues. The V and J ends lost 3 bases and 3 bases respectively, with 12 bases between them. Per the germline V gene, CDR1 is SGHTA and CDR2 is FQGTGA. Points from the study as a whole: Controls had more TRBV6-7 (approximately 0.16%) than cases (0.11%). Each sample's T-cell count was unknown, possibly confounding richness.

Sequencing was performed with immunoSEQ multiplex PCR; in TCRdb, only in-frame clones are kept and a portion is missing. The sample holds some 40,000 clones. This chain joins TRBV7-3 and TRBJ1-6; tentatively, D is TRBD1 (5 bases). The sequence came from a woman between 18 and 70 years old with a cervical HPV16 infection that either progressed to CIN3+ or cleared (not recorded which). The material sequenced was blood buffy coat. The covered CDR3 bases are TGTGCCAGCAGCTTTTCCGGGACTCTCTATAATTCACCC. This translates into CASSFSGTLYNSP. The CDR3, in full, reads CASSFSGTLYNSPLHF.